The text below deals with one T cell receptor beta chain. The data derive from a study of blood T cell repertoires in COVID-19. Study as a whole: Both acute and convalescent COVID-19 samples were obtained from the United States, Italy and Spain. The analysed material was cDNA or gDNA that came from T cells, B-cell-depleted T cells, or PBMCs.

Germline-derived CDR1 and CDR2 are SGHAT and FQNNGV. The CDR3 consists of 14 residues. V lost 1 base and J lost 3, with 10 bases in between. Authors' processing steps: The assay estimated nucleated cells by amplifying reference gene primers. Profiled with immunoSEQ multiplex PCR; TCRdb holds only in-frame clones, not every one. That table gives V, J and clone size, and the DNA gave D and trimming. The repertoire has about 410,000 clones, over 75% of them found once; the top ten carry roughly 1.6%. The Seattle site enrolled patients during active infection and followed them longitudinally. The sequence was collected from a woman aged 40 to 50 with COVID-19, enrolled during active disease. The sequencing input was peripheral blood. This sequence joins TRBV11-2 and TRBJ2-7; tentative D call: TRBD1 (5 bases). In DNA form, the CDR3 reads TGTGCCAGCAGCTTAGCAGGGAAGGACTACGAGCAGTACTTC. It encodes CASSLAGKDYEQYF.